This TCR beta chain was captured in a study of chemoradiotherapy in HPV16-positive cancers. Study context: Two HPV16-positive patients' cells yielded candidate HPV-specific clones and common motifs.

Concerning this clone: What it binds is unknown.

Study findings and constraints: Functional assays defining HPV-specific T cells used only a couple of HPV16-positive patients. Candidate HPV-specific clones and E7-related TCR motifs grew in tumor during treatment.

Unmatched junction bases numbered 5, after V lost 1 base and J lost 4 bases. This CDR3 spans 15 amino acids. The germline CDR1 and CDR2 sequences are LGHNA and YNFKEQ. Using immunoSEQ multiplex PCR, the repertoire was profiled, and TCRdb retains in-frame clones only, with some absent. The top ten hold around 8.5% of the sample, which has about 7,900 clones, roughly 80% seen once. This sample was obtained from a patient who underwent chemoradiotherapy. The V and J genes are TRBV4-2 and TRBJ2-7; TRBD2 agrees at 9 bases. This TCR was sampled from a human donor with HPV-associated anogenital cancer. CDR3 sequence (DNA): TGTGCCAGCAGCCAAGTGGCGGGGGGGAAATACGAGCAGTACTTC. Translated, it gives CASSQVAGGKYEQYF.